This T cell receptor beta chain emerged from a study of T cell repertoires in cytomegalovirus infection. This CDR3 is built from 16 residues. The germline V gene encodes CDR1 MGHRA and CDR2 YSYEKL. V shed 2 bases, J shed 3 bases, and the junction held 10 bases outside the gene matches. Via MiXCR, TCRdb re-called the reads, giving one row per CDR3 protein. The sample lists 550,000 to 850,000 distinct CDR3 sequences; around 31% were seen once. On this clonotype itself: Antigen: not known.

The specimen comprised cultured PBMCs, sampled from culture after CMV antigen stimulation. The chain combines TRBV4-1 with TRBJ2-7; 7 bases are a match to TRBD2. This clonotype originated in a human donor in good health (CMV status not recorded). Some clones in this sample may be carry-over from other donors' samples. CDR3 bases: TGCGCCAGCAGCCAAAACCTAGCGGTCGGACACTACGAGCAGTACTTC. The encoded protein is CASSQNLAVGHYEQYF.